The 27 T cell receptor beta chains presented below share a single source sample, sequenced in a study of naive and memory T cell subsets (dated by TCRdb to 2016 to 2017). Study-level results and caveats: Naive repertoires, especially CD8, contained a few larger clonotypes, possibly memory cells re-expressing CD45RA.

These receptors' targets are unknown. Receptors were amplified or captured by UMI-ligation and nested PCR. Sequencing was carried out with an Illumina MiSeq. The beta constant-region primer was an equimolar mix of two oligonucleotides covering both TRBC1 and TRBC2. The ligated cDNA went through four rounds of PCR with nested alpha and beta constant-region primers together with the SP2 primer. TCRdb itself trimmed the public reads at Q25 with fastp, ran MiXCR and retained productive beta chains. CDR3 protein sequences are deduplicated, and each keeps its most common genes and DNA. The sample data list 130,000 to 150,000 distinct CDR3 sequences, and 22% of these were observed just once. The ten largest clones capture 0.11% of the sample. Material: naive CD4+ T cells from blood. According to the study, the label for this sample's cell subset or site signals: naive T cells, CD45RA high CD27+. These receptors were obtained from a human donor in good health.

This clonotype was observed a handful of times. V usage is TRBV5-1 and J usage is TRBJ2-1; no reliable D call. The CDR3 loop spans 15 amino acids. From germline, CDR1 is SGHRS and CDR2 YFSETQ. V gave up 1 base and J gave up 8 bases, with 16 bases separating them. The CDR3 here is CASSLNPIPSDEQFF. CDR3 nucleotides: TGCGCCAGCAGCTTGAACCCGATCCCCAGCGATGAGCAGTTCTTC.

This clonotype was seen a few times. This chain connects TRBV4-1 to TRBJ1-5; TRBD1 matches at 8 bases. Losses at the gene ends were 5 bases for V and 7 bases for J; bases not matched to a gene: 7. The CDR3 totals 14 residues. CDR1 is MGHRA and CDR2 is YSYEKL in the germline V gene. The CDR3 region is CASSAQGGNQPQHF. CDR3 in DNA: TGCGCCAGCAGCGCACAGGGGGGGAACCAGCCCCAGCATTTT.

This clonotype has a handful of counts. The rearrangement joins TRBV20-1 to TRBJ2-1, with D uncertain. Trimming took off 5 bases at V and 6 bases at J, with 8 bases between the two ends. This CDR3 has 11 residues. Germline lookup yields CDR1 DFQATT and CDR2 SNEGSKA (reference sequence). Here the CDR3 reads CSAPSGNEQFF. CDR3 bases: TGCAGTGCTCCGTCTGGCAATGAGCAGTTCTTC.

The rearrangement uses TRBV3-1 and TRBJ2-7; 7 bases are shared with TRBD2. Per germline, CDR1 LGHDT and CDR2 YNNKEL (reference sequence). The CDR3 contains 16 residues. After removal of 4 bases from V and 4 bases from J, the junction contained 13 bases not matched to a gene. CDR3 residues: CASSRGNRPGGYEQYF. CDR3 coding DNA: TGTGCCAGCAGCCGCGGGAACCGGCCGGGGGGATACGAGCAGTACTTC.

The CDR3 loop is CAWSLSSGMPQHF. The CDR3 DNA sequence: TGTGCCTGGAGCCTGTCGTCAGGTATGCCCCAGCATTTT. The chain is built from TRBV30 and TRBJ1-5; no clear D gene. Per germline, CDR1 GTSNPN and CDR2 SVGIG (reference sequence). The length of the CDR3 is 13 residues. Trimming took off 3 bases at V and 9 bases at J, with 15 bases between the two ends. Full variable domain (rest looked up from reference TRBV30 and TRBJ1-5): SQTIHQWPATLVQPVGSPLSLECTVEGTSNPNLYWYRQAAGRGLQLLFYSVGIGQISSEVPQNLSASRPQDRQFILSSKKLLLSDSGFYLCAWSLSSGMPQHFGDGTRLSIL.

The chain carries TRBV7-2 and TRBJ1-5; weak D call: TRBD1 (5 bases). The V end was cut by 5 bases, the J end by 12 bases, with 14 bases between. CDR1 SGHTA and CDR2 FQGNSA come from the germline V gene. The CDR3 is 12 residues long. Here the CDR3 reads CASSPFKGLQHF. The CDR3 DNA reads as TGTGCCAGCAGCCCATTCAAGGGACTCCAGCATTTT.

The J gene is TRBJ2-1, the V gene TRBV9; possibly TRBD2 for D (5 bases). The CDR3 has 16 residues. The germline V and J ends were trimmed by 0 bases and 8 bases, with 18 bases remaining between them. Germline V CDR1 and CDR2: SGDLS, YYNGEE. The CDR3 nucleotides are TGTGCCAGCAGCGTAGGCCCTGGCCTAGCTGTGGATGAGCAGTTCTTC. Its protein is CASSVGPGLAVDEQFF.

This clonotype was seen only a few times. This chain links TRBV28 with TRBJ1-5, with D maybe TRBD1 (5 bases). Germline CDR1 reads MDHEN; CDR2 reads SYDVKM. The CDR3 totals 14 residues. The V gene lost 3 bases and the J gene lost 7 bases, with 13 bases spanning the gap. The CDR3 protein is CASSFRLRVQPQHF. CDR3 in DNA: TGTGCCAGCAGTTTTAGACTCAGGGTGCAGCCCCAGCATTTT.

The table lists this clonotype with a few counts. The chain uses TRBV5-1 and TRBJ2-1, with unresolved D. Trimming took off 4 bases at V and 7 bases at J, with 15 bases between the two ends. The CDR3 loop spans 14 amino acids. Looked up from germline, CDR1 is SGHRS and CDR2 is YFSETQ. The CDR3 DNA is TGCGCCAGCAGCCAGACCTCTGTAATTAATGAGCAGTTCTTC. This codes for CASSQTSVINEQFF. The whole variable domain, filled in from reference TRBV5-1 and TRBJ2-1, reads KAGVTQTPRYLIKTRGQQVTLSCSPISGHRSVSWYQQTPGQGLQFLFEYFSETQRNKGNFPGRFSGRQFSNSRSEMNVSTLELGDSALYLCASSQTSVINEQFFGPGTRLTVL.

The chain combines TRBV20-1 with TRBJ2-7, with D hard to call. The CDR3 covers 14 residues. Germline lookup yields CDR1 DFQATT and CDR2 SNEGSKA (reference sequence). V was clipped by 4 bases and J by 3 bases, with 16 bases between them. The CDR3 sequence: CSATPLSSVYEQYF. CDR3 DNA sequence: TGCAGTGCTACCCCCCTTTCCAGCGTCTACGAGCAGTACTTC.

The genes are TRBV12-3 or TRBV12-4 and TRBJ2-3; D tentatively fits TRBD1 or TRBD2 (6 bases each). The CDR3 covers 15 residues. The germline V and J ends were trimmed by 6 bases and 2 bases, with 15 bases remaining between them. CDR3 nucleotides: TGTGCCAGCAGCCGGAGGGGGACGGCCACAGATACGCAGTATTTT. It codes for CASSRRGTATDTQYF.

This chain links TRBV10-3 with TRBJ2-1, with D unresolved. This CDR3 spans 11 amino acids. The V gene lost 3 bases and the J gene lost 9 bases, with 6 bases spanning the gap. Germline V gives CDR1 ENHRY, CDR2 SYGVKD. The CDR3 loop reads CAISEAREQFF. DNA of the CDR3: TGTGCCATCAGTGAAGCCCGTGAGCAGTTCTTC.

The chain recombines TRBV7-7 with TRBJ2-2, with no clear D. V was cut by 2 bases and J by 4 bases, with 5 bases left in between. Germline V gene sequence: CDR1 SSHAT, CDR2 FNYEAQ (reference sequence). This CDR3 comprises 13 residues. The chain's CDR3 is CASSLRSTGELFF. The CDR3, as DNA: TGTGCCAGCAGCTTAAGGTCCACCGGGGAGCTGTTTTTT.

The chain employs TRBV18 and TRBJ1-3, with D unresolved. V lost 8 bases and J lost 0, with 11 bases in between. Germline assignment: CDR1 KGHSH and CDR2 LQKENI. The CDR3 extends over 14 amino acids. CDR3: CASTRLTSGNTIYF. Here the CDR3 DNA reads TGTGCCAGCACCCGGTTAACCTCTGGAAACACCATATATTTT.

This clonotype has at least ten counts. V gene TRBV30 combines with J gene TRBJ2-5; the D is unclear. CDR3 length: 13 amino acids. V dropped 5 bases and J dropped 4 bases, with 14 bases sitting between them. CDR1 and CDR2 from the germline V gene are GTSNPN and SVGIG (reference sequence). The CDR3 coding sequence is TGTGCCTGGGGGAAACAGCAGCTAGAGACCCAGTACTTC. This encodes CAWGKQQLETQYF.

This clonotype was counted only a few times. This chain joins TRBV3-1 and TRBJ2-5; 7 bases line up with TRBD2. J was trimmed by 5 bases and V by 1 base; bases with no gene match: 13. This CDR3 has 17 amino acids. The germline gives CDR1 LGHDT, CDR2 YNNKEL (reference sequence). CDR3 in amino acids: CASSQGRLAEPKETQYF. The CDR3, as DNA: TGTGCCAGCAGCCAAGGACGCCTAGCGGAACCCAAGGAGACCCAGTACTTC.

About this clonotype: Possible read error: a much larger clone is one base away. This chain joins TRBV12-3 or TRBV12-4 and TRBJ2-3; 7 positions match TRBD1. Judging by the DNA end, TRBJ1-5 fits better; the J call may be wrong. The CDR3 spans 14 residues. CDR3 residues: CASSLSGQTDTQHF. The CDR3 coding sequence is TGTGCCAGCAGTTTGTCGGGACAGACAGATACGCAGCATTTT.

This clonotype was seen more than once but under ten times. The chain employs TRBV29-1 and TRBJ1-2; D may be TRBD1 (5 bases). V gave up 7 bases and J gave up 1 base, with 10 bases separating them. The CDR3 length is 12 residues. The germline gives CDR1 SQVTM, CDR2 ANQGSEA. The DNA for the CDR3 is TGCAGCGCCATGACAGATAACTATGGCTACACCTTC. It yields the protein CSAMTDNYGYTF.

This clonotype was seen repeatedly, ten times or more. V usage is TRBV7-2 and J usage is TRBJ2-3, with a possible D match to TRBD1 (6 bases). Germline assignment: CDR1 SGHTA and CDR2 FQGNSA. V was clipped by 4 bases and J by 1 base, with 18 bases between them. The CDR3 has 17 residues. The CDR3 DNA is TGTGCCAGCAGCTCTTACGCCACAGGGATGGGCACAGATACGCAGTATTTT. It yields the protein CASSSYATGMGTDTQYF.

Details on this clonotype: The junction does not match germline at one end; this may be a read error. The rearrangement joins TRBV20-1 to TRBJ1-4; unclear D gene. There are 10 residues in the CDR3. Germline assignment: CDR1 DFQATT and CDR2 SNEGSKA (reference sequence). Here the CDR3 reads CSAGDEKLFF. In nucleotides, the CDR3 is TGCAGTGCTGGAGATGAAAAACTGTTTTTT.

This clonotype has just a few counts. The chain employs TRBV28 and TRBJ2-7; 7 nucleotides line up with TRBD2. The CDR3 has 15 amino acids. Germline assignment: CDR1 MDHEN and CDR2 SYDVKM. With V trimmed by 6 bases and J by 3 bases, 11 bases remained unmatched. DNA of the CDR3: TGTGCCAGCAGCGCGACTAGCCCAACGATCTACGAGCAGTACTTC. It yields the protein CASSATSPTIYEQYF.

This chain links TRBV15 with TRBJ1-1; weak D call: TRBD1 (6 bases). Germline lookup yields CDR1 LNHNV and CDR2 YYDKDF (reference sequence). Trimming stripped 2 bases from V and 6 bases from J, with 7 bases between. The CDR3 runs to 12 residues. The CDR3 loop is CATSRPGAEAFF. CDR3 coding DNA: TGTGCCACCAGCAGACCAGGGGCTGAAGCTTTCTTT.

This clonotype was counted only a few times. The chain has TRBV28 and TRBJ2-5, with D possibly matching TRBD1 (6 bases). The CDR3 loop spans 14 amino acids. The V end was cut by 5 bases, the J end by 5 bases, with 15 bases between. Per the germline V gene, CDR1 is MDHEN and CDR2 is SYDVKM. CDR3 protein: CASSPRQVAETQYF. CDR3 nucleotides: TGTGCCAGCAGTCCAAGACAGGTCGCGGAGACCCAGTACTTC.

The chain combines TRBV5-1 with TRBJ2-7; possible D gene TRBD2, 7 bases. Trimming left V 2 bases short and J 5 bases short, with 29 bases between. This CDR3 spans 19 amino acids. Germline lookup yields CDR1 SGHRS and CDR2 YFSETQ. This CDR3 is CASSFGAGVRGGAAHEQYF. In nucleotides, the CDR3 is TGCGCCAGCAGCTTTGGCGCGGGAGTTCGTGGGGGCGCGGCCCACGAGCAGTACTTC. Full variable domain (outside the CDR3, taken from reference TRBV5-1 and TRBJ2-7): KAGVTQTPRYLIKTRGQQVTLSCSPISGHRSVSWYQQTPGQGLQFLFEYFSETQRNKGNFPGRFSGRQFSNSRSEMNVSTLELGDSALYLCASSFGAGVRGGAAHEQYFGPGTRLTVT.

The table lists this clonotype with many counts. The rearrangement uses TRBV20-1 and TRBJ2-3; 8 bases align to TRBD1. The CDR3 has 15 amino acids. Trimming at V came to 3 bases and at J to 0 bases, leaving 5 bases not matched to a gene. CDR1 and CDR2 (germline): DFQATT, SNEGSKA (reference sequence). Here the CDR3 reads CSASRDRGSTDTQYF. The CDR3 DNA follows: TGCAGTGCTAGTCGTGACAGGGGAAGCACAGATACGCAGTATTTT.

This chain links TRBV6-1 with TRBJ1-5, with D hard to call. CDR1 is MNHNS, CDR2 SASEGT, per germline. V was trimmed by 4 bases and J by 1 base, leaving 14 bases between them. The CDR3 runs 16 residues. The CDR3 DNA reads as TGTGCCAGCAGTGCACACCCTCTGGGAAGCAATCAGCCCCAGCATTTT. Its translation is CASSAHPLGSNQPQHF.

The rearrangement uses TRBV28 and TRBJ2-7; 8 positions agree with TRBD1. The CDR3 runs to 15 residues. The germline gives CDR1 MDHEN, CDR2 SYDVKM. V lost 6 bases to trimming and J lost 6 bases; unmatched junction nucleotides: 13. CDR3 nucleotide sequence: TGTGCCAGCAGGCCAGGGGGCAGGAACCTCTTCGAGCAGTACTTC. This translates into CASRPGGRNLFEQYF.